The following is a TCR beta chain sequence with its context. Its antigen is not yet known. Per-base quality was not reported, and no clone a single base away is much larger than it. The record originates from a study of blood T cells in healthy people across ages (dated by TCRdb to the mid-2010s). At the level of the whole study: In model experiments, template switching captured roughly one uniquely barcoded TCR beta cDNA molecule for every two T cells. To avoid experimental bias, donors of different ages were randomly spread across the sequencing lanes. The study measured age-related changes in TCR beta repertoire diversity using deep sequencing normalized with unique cDNA molecular identifiers. The study analyzed two additional independent replicas of 1 million unique cDNA reads from the same blood draw for two donors, one aged 18 to 30 and one aged 80 or older. The donors were split into four age groups: young (average around 17 years), middle-aged (about 40), aged (over 55) and long-lived (roughly 88).

The approximately 41 donors, aged about 6 to 95 years, were systemically healthy Caucasian individuals from Russia. Approximately 10 milliliters of peripheral blood were collected from each donor into EDTA-treated Vacutainer tubes. Ficoll-Paque density-gradient centrifugation was used to isolate PBMCs, with at least 6 million per sample. Trizol reagent was used to extract total RNA from PBMCs, with at least 5.5 micrograms per sample. The percentages of naive CD45RAhigh/CD27high T cells were determined by flow cytometry on a PBMC aliquot from every donor. Points the paper makes about the study in general: Since profiling was done on bulk unsorted PBMCs, naive and antigen-experienced compartments could not be conclusively compared. There was a strong correlation between observed TCR beta diversity and the percentage of naive T cells measured by flow cytometry. Total diversity estimates from one million sequenced T cells were considered lower bounds and underestimates. Compared with the aged group, more naive CD4+ T cells, fewer expanded clones and increased TCR diversity were shown by the long-lived group, suggesting age selection. The CMV infection status of donors was not known, potentially confounding age-related changes in expanded clonotypes. Observed TCR beta diversity per million T cells fell roughly linearly with age, and a significant reduction was already apparent by age about 38.

Library preparation employed 5' RACE. Sequencing took place on an Illumina HiSeq 2500. A second PCR of about 7 to 12 cycles was run with a J-beta primer mix and a sample-barcoded 5' primer. A unique molecular identifier was introduced onto each TCR beta cDNA molecule by a template-switch 5' adaptor carrying 12 random nucleotides. At least 3 million CDR3-containing paired-end reads were obtained from each sample. First-strand cDNA was synthesized from all RNA with the Mint cDNA synthesis kit, primed by a TRBC-specific oligonucleotide. Following uracil-DNA glycosylase treatment, all cDNA underwent a first 18-cycle PCR with the universal primers M1SS and BC2_uni_R. The authors processed their data as follows. For normalization, 1 million high-quality reads were randomly selected from each sample, with every read carrying a distinct molecular identifier. Reads with shared molecular identifiers were discarded instead of being binned into consensus sequences. MiTCR, run with a Q25 quality threshold and the strictest error-elimination algorithm, handled CDR3 identification, clonotype clustering and error correction. A nonparametric unseen species model with Euler transformation was used to estimate a lower bound on total TCR beta diversity. TCRdb handled the public reads itself, with Q25 trimming in fastp and clone calling in MiXCR, and kept productive beta chains. Records with the same CDR3 protein are collapsed into one entry carrying the most frequent genes and DNA. TCRdb, not the authors, supplied the V and J calls. The sample data list about 1.5 million distinct CDR3 sequences, and approximately 40% of these were observed just once. The ten largest account for 7.9% of the sample.

Trimmed from V: 4 bases; trimmed from J: 8 bases; junction bases lacking a gene match: 11. Via the germline V gene (reference sequence), CDR1 is SEHNR and CDR2 FQNEAQ. Inclusive of the bounding cysteine and phenylalanine, the CDR3 is 15 residues long. The DNA shown is the 45-base CDR3, in frame from base 1. The sequenced material came from blood. The receptor chain draws on TRBV7-9 and TRBJ2-3, with TRBD1 identical over 8 junction bases. The receptor comes from a woman aged 18-29 years in good health. The CDR3 region reads CASSSRTGNQGTQYF. The base sequence is TGTGCCAGCAGCTCGAGGACAGGGAATCAGGGTACGCAGTATTTT.